The rows below give T cell receptor beta chains drawn from one sample of a study of T-cell reconstitution after alpha-beta-depleted transplantation in children. TCRdb re-called the PCR reads with MiXCR, one entry per CDR3 protein. The data hold 500,000 to 750,000 distinct CDR3 sequences, with 13% observed a single time. The material was PBMCs, mostly from graft donor cells, obtained 360 days after TCRalphabeta/CD19-depleted stem cell transplant. Receptors were obtained from a male patient between 5 and 17 years old who had a stem cell transplant for acute myeloid leukemia, so the T cells may come from the graft donor. Each CDR3 is given with its conserved first and last residue. The D gene is left open where the match is weak. Expanded clones are given a class, and other clones once, few, many or no size at all.

CDR3aa | CDR3nt | abundance | d_gene | j_gene | v_gene
CASSSGETSGAYEQYF | TGTGCCAGCAGTTCAGGAGAGACTAGCGGGGCCTACGAGCAGTACTTC | NA | TRBD2 | TRBJ2-7 | TRBV12-3/TRBV12-4
CASSYDEQFF | TGTGCCAGCAGCTATGATGAGCAGTTCTTC | many | NA | TRBJ2-1 | TRBV12-3/TRBV12-4
CAISAPAGREGTEAFF | TGTGCCATCAGTGCTCCCGCGGGTAGGGAGGGCACTGAAGCTTTCTTT | NA | NA | TRBJ1-1 | TRBV10-3
CASIAGPVFYNEQFF | TGTGCCAGCATTGCCGGGCCAGTTTTTTACAATGAGCAGTTCTTC | many | NA | TRBJ2-1 | TRBV28
CASSLLRGAYNEQFF | TGTGCCAGCAGCTTACTCAGGGGTGCCTACAATGAGCAGTTCTTC | few | NA | TRBJ2-1 | TRBV7-3
CATLSDTQYF | TGTGCCACCCTATCCGATACGCAGTATTTT | many | NA | TRBJ2-3 | TRBV10-3
CSARVSSGGTDTQYF | TGCAGTGCTAGAGTCTCAAGCGGGGGTACAGATACGCAGTATTTT | few | TRBD2 | TRBJ2-3 | TRBV20-1
CASSQQSSYNEQFF | TGTGCCAGCAGCCAACAGAGCTCCTACAATGAGCAGTTCTTC | many | NA | TRBJ2-1 | TRBV3-1
CASSLGSPLNEQFF | TGTGCCAGCAGCTTAGGTAGCCCCCTGAATGAGCAGTTCTTC | NA | NA | TRBJ2-1 | TRBV11-2
CASSLTSGLREQYF | TGTGCCAGCAGCCTGACTAGCGGCTTACGAGAGCAGTACTTC | NA | TRBD2 | TRBJ2-7 | TRBV13
CASRYTAPGNTEAFF | TGTGCCAGCAGGTACACTGCCCCGGGGAACACTGAAGCTTTCTTT | few | NA | TRBJ1-1 | TRBV28
CASSRQAGGNTGELFF | TGTGCCAGCAGCCGACAAGCGGGAGGAAACACCGGGGAGCTGTTTTTT | few | TRBD2 | TRBJ2-2 | TRBV11-1
CSVAQPRDIQYF | TGCAGCGTTGCCCAGCCCAGGGACATTCAGTACTTC | many | NA | TRBJ2-4 | TRBV29-1
CSVERQGIETQYF | TGCAGCGTTGAACGGCAGGGGATCGAGACCCAGTACTTC | many | NA | TRBJ2-5 | TRBV29-1
CASSPTIRITDTQYF | TGTGCCAGCAGTCCAACAATTCGGATCACAGATACGCAGTATTTT | few | NA | TRBJ2-3 | TRBV28
CSARDWTSGIYNEQFF | TGCAGTGCTAGAGATTGGACTAGCGGGATCTACAATGAGCAGTTCTTC | NA | TRBD2 | TRBJ2-1 | TRBV20-1
CSAWTRSNTGELFF | TGCAGTGCTTGGACTAGGTCGAACACCGGGGAGCTGTTTTTT | few | TRBD2 | TRBJ2-2 | TRBV20-1
CASSPDGAYGYTF | TGTGCCAGCTCACCTGACGGGGCCTATGGCTACACCTTC | few | NA | TRBJ1-2 | TRBV18
CASSLRQGLTEAFF | TGTGCCAGCAGCCTTCGACAGGGGTTGACTGAAGCTTTCTTT | NA | TRBD1 | TRBJ1-1 | TRBV9
CASSPGTPDSPLHF | TGTGCCAGCAGTCCCGGGACTCCCGATTCACCCCTCCACTTT | NA | NA | TRBJ1-6 | TRBV12-3/TRBV12-4
CASSRGTSSTGELFF | TGCGCCAGCAGCCGTGGGACTAGCAGCACCGGGGAGCTGTTTTTT | many | TRBD2 | TRBJ2-2 | TRBV5-1
CASSYGGGLLAETQYF | TGTGCCAGCAGTTACGGCGGTGGACTCCTAGCCGAGACCCAGTACTTC | few | NA | TRBJ2-5 | TRBV6-2/TRBV6-3
CASSVGWTSIETQYF | TGTGCCAGCAGCGTAGGGTGGACTAGCATAGAGACCCAGTACTTC | NA | TRBD2 | TRBJ2-5 | TRBV9
CASSRSYGYTF | TGTGCCAGCAGTCGCAGCTATGGCTACACCTTC | many | NA | TRBJ1-2 | TRBV28
CASSLAGEKQFF | TGTGCCAGCAGCTTAGCGGGAGAAAAGCAGTTCTTC | NA | NA | TRBJ2-1 | TRBV7-2
CSARLAGALALGANVLTF | TGCAGTGCTAGGCTGGCAGGGGCCTTAGCTTTGGGGGCCAACGTCCTGACTTTC | few | NA | TRBJ2-6 | TRBV20-1
CSARLRSWGSLNTGELFF | TGCAGTGCTAGACTAAGGTCTTGGGGCTCCTTGAACACCGGGGAGCTGTTTTTT | few | NA | TRBJ2-2 | TRBV20-1
CASSSGMNYGYTF | TGTGCCAGCAGCTCAGGGATGAACTATGGCTACACCTTC | few | NA | TRBJ1-2 | TRBV28
CSVGQGPYQETQYF | TGCAGCGTTGGTCAAGGACCGTACCAAGAGACCCAGTACTTC | NA | NA | TRBJ2-5 | TRBV29-1
CASSLGRNPGNTGELFF | TGCGCCAGCAGCTTGGGACGGAACCCGGGGAACACCGGGGAGCTGTTTTTT | NA | NA | TRBJ2-2 | TRBV5-1
CSASDGLARRFGELFF | TGCAGTGCTAGTGACGGACTAGCAAGAAGGTTTGGGGAGCTGTTTTTT | many | TRBD2 | TRBJ2-2 | TRBV20-1
CASSPSEPGAFF | TGTGCCAGCTCACCATCCGAGCCGGGGGCTTTCTTT | once | NA | TRBJ1-1 | TRBV18
CASRKQSATYEQYF | TGTGCCAGCAGGAAACAGAGTGCCACCTACGAGCAGTACTTC | NA | NA | TRBJ2-7 | TRBV11-1
CSPWTVYNEQFF | TGCAGTCCCTGGACAGTCTACAATGAGCAGTTCTTC | NA | NA | TRBJ2-1 | TRBV20-1
CASTEAGGSTDTQYF | TGTGCCAGCACCGAAGCGGGAGGCTCGACAGATACGCAGTATTTT | few | TRBD2 | TRBJ2-3 | TRBV12-3/TRBV12-4
CASSSGPGQGEEKLFF | TGCGCCAGCAGCTCGGGCCCGGGACAGGGGGAAGAAAAACTGTTTTTT | many | TRBD1 | TRBJ1-4 | TRBV5-1
CASSLSWPGGHGELFF | TGTGCCAGCAGCTTAAGCTGGCCAGGGGGCCACGGGGAGCTGTTTTTT | few | TRBD1 | TRBJ2-2 | TRBV7-2
CASSRQADSGELFF | TGTGCCAGTAGTAGACAGGCGGACTCCGGGGAGCTGTTTTTT | few | NA | TRBJ2-2 | TRBV19
CASSQVVAGGHEQYF | TGCGCCAGCAGCCAAGTAGTAGCGGGAGGCCACGAGCAGTACTTC | NA | TRBD2 | TRBJ2-7 | TRBV4-3
CAWGKLHYEQYF | TGTGCCTGGGGTAAACTCCACTACGAGCAGTACTTC | NA | NA | TRBJ2-7 | TRBV30
CASSFLGTLSNTGELFF | TGTGCCAGCAGTTTCCTCGGGACACTTTCGAACACCGGGGAGCTGTTTTTT | many | NA | TRBJ2-2 | TRBV27
CASSAASPESYEQYF | TGTGCCAGCAGCGCGGCAAGTCCAGAGTCCTACGAGCAGTACTTC | few | NA | TRBJ2-7 | TRBV9
CASSLALHTGAFF | TGTGCCAGCAGTTTAGCGCTACATACGGGAGCTTTCTTT | NA | NA | TRBJ1-1 | TRBV12-3/TRBV12-4
CASSQDSETQYF | TGTGCCAGCAGCCAAGATTCGGAGACCCAGTACTTC | many | NA | TRBJ2-5 | TRBV3-1
CASSDGAGVREQYF | TGTGCCAGCAGCGACGGGGCAGGCGTACGGGAGCAGTACTTC | NA | NA | TRBJ2-7 | TRBV28
CASSQTSGRRGEQFF | TGTGCCAGCAGCCAGACTAGCGGGAGGAGAGGTGAGCAGTTCTTC | NA | TRBD2 | TRBJ2-1 | TRBV7-2